The rows below give T cell receptor beta chains drawn from one sample of a study of T cell responses to AZD1222 COVID-19 vaccine. Assay used: immunoSEQ multiplex PCR; TCRdb lists only in-frame clones, some missing. This table has tens of thousands of clones, roughly 88% appearing once. The source was peripheral blood, collected 28 days after the second AZD1222 dose. The receptors come from an adult who received the AZD1222 COVID-19 vaccine. Each CDR3 is given with its conserved first and last residue. The D gene is left open where the match is weak. The size field is filled for only some rows; it gives once, few, many or a size class.

16	TRBD1	TRBJ2-1	-	TRBV7-2	CASSLQGQATYNEQFF	TGTGCCAGCAGCTTACAGGGACAGGCGACCTACAATGAGCAGTTCTTC
15	-	TRBJ1-4	-	TRBV28	CASSLMGPTGEKLFF	TGTGCCAGCAGTTTAATGGGACCCACGGGTGAAAAACTGTTTTTT
14	-	TRBJ2-3	-	TRBV6-5	CASRLNRGGDTQYF	TGTGCCAGCAGACTGAACAGGGGAGGGGATACGCAGTATTTT
15	-	TRBJ2-3	-	TRBV7-3	CASSLGTPETDTQYF	TGTGCCAGCAGCTTAGGGACACCCGAGACAGATACGCAGTATTTT
19	TRBD2	TRBJ2-3	-	TRBV18	CASSGIRLAGGEGGDTQYF	TGTGCCAGCTCAGGGATACGACTAGCGGGGGGAGAAGGTGGAGATACGCAGTATTTT
14	-	TRBJ1-4	once	TRBV6-5	CASSSISTNEKLFF	TGTGCCAGCAGTAGCATTTCAACTAATGAAAAACTGTTTTTT
17	TRBD1	TRBJ1-5	-	TRBV7-2	CASSLRTGWESNQPQHF	TGTGCCAGCAGCCTCCGGACAGGTTGGGAAAGCAATCAGCCCCAGCATTTT
18	-	TRBJ1-3	-	TRBV11-3	CASSLGGRDSRSGNTIYF	TGTGCCAGCAGCTTAGGAGGTCGGGATTCCAGATCCGGAAACACCATATATTTT
19	TRBD1	TRBJ2-4	-	TRBV19	CASSIASRQGEVAKNIQYF	TGTGCCAGTAGTATAGCCTCGAGACAGGGAGAAGTAGCCAAAAACATTCAGTACTTC
16	TRBD2	TRBJ2-5	-	TRBV30	CAWSVLGGRPVETQYF	TGTGCCTGGAGTGTACTAGGCGGGAGGCCCGTGGAGACCCAGTACTTC
13	-	TRBJ2-7	-	TRBV29-1	CSVALVGSYEQYF	TGCAGCGTTGCTCTGGTAGGCTCCTACGAGCAGTACTTC
16	-	TRBJ1-6	-	TRBV4-3	CASSQETSRVGSPLHF	TGCGCCAGCAGCCAAGAGACTTCGAGAGTTGGTTCACCCCTCCACTTT
14	-	TRBJ1-2	-	TRBV3-1/TRBV3-2	CASSQVAGHYGYTF	TGTGCCAGCAGCCAAGTGGCAGGACACTATGGCTACACCTTC
13	-	TRBJ1-4	-	TRBV6-5	CASSSLGRKKLFF	TGTGCCAGCAGTTCCCTCGGACGGAAAAAACTGTTTTTT
15	TRBD1	TRBJ1-5	-	TRBV6-5	CASSYLTGNNQPQHF	TGTGCCAGCAGTTACCTGACAGGGAACAATCAGCCCCAGCATTTT
12	-	TRBJ1-2	-	TRBV7-9	CASSPRLRDFTF	TGTGCCAGCAGCCCTCGCCTCAGGGATTTCACCTTC
12	-	TRBJ2-7	-	TRBV7-6	CASSLVTAEQYF	TGTGCCAGCAGCTTAGTGACCGCCGAGCAGTACTTC
16	TRBD2	TRBJ2-2	once	TRBV5-1	CASTSTAGGDTGELFF	TGCGCCAGCACGTCGACGGCGGGAGGGGATACCGGGGAGCTGTTTTTT
18	-	TRBJ1-6	-	TRBV2	CASSHPTGRLSYNSPLHF	TGTGCCAGCAGTCACCCAACAGGGCGGCTGTCCTATAATTCACCCCTCCACTTT
17	-	TRBJ2-3	-	TRBV15	CATSRDRRTQETDTQYF	TGTGCCACCAGCAGAGATAGGCGGACCCAAGAGACAGATACGCAGTATTTT
18	TRBD2	TRBJ2-3	-	TRBV7-8	CASSPRGGRGISTDTQYF	TGTGCCAGCAGCCCCCGGGGGGGTCGGGGGATAAGCACAGATACGCAGTATTTT
12	-	TRBJ1-2	-	TRBV25-1	CASSATNYGYTF	TGTGCCAGCAGTGCCACTAACTATGGCTACACCTTC
14	-	TRBJ1-6	-	TRBV28	CASTTDSNNSPLHF	TGTGCCAGCACCACGGACAGTAATAATTCACCCCTCCACTTT
13	-	TRBJ1-1	-	TRBV6-5	CASSPRTVTEAFF	TGTGCCAGCAGCCCCCGGACAGTCACTGAAGCTTTCTTT
15	-	TRBJ1-6	-	TRBV7-9	CASSLDRTVGSPLHF	TGTGCCAGCAGCTTAGACAGGACAGTAGGGTCACCCCTCCACTTT
12	-	TRBJ1-1	-	TRBV30	CAWSGRRVRAFF	TGTGCCTGGAGTGGACGTAGGGTACGAGCTTTCTTT
13	-	TRBJ2-5	-	TRBV27	CASSLWDGETQYF	TGTGCCAGCAGTTTGTGGGATGGAGAGACCCAGTACTTC
16	TRBD1	TRBJ1-3	-	TRBV6-5	CASSYSARGQGNTIYF	TGTGCCAGCAGTTACTCGGCCAGGGGGCAGGGAAACACCATATATTTT
19	TRBD1	TRBJ2-1	-	TRBV11-2	CASSLVGTGARYSYNEQFF	TGTGCCAGCAGCTTAGTGGGGACAGGGGCCCGATACTCCTACAATGAGCAGTTCTTC
12	-	TRBJ1-5	once	TRBV5-5	CASSPQEGPQHF	TGTGCCAGCAGCCCACAGGAAGGGCCCCAGCATTTT
13	-	TRBJ1-1	once	TRBV5-1	CASSYEMNTEAFF	TGCGCCAGCAGCTATGAGATGAACACTGAAGCTTTCTTT
14	-	TRBJ1-4	few	TRBV5-6	CASSLYTTNEKLFF	TGTGCCAGCAGCCTCTATACAACTAATGAAAAACTGTTTTTT
15	-	TRBJ2-6	once	TRBV27	CASSPFFEGANVLTF	TGTGCCAGCAGCCCATTTTTCGAAGGGGCCAACGTCCTGACTTTC
14	-	TRBJ2-7	-	TRBV9	CASKLDITSHEQYF	TGTGCCAGCAAACTGGACATTACATCCCACGAGCAGTACTTC
15	TRBD2	TRBJ2-1	-	TRBV25-1	CASSGRTSGEDEQFF	TGTGCCAGCAGTGGGCGGACTAGCGGGGAGGATGAGCAGTTCTTC
16	TRBD2	TRBJ2-5	-	TRBV30	CAWTTHAAGVTETQYF	TGTGCCTGGACCACCCACGCAGCGGGAGTGACAGAGACCCAGTACTTC
14	-	TRBJ1-2	-	TRBV9	CASSLTGRGEGYTF	TGTGCCAGCAGCTTAACTGGCAGGGGAGAAGGCTACACCTTC
15	-	TRBJ1-1	-	TRBV5-3	CARSLGTGRHTEAFF	TGTGCCAGAAGCTTGGGAACAGGAAGACACACTGAAGCTTTCTTT
13	-	TRBJ1-1	-	TRBV9	CASSGEGSTEAFF	TGTGCCAGCAGCGGAGAGGGGAGCACTGAAGCTTTCTTT
17	TRBD2	TRBJ2-3	-	TRBV9	CASSVAGTSGGWDTQYF	TGTGCCAGCAGCGTAGCTGGGACTAGCGGGGGGTGGGATACGCAGTATTTT
13	-	TRBJ1-3	many	TRBV6-5	CASSQESGNTIYF	TGTGCCAGCAGTCAGGAGTCTGGAAACACCATATATTTT
13	-	TRBJ2-2	-	TRBV29-1	CSVARDQDGELFF	TGCAGCGTTGCCAGGGATCAAGACGGGGAGCTGTTTTTT
16	-	TRBJ2-6	-	TRBV25-1	CASSEFFSSGANVLTF	TGTGCCAGCAGTGAATTTTTCAGCTCTGGGGCCAACGTCCTGACTTTC
15	-	TRBJ1-1	-	TRBV30	CAWSMTAFMNTEAFF	TGTGCCTGGAGTATGACAGCTTTTATGAACACTGAAGCTTTCTTT
14	-	TRBJ1-1	once	TRBV6-4	CASSASPGNTEAFF	TGTGCCAGCAGTGCCTCCCCCGGGAACACTGAAGCTTTCTTT
15	TRBD2	TRBJ2-2	-	TRBV5-1	CASSSTSVNTGELFF	TGCGCCAGCAGCAGTACTAGCGTAAACACCGGGGAGCTGTTTTTT
17	TRBD1	TRBJ2-2	-	TRBV4-3	CASSHVRTGANTGELFF	TGCGCCAGCAGCCACGTTCGGACAGGGGCGAACACCGGGGAGCTGTTTTTT
14	-	TRBJ2-1	-	TRBV18	CASSPPSFSGQQFF	TGTGCCAGCTCACCACCGAGCTTTTCGGGACAGCAGTTCTTC
17	TRBD1	TRBJ2-1	-	TRBV4-1	CASSPIRTGSSYNEQFF	TGCGCCAGCAGCCCCATTAGGACAGGGAGCTCCTACAATGAGCAGTTCTTC
15	TRBD2	TRBJ2-1	-	TRBV7-3	CASSIRLAGYNEQFF	TGTGCCAGCAGCATACGACTAGCGGGGTACAATGAGCAGTTCTTC
16	TRBD1	TRBJ1-2	-	TRBV6-5	CASSYSRDRGLSGYTF	TGTGCCAGCAGTTACTCCCGGGACAGGGGCCTAAGTGGCTACACCTTC
15	-	TRBJ2-7	-	TRBV18	CASSPPTTGVGEQYF	TGTGCCAGCTCACCACCGACAACGGGGGTAGGCGAGCAGTACTTC
14	-	TRBJ2-2	-	TRBV29-1	CSVGTASNTGELFF	TGCAGCGTTGGGACTGCATCGAACACCGGGGAGCTGTTTTTT
14	TRBD1	TRBJ2-7	-	TRBV5-1	CASRTSTGAYEQYF	TGCGCCAGCAGGACTTCGACAGGGGCCTACGAGCAGTACTTC
14	-	TRBJ2-2	-	TRBV7-3	CASSLAGQAGELFF	TGTGCCAGCAGCCTCGCCGGGCAGGCCGGGGAGCTGTTTTTT